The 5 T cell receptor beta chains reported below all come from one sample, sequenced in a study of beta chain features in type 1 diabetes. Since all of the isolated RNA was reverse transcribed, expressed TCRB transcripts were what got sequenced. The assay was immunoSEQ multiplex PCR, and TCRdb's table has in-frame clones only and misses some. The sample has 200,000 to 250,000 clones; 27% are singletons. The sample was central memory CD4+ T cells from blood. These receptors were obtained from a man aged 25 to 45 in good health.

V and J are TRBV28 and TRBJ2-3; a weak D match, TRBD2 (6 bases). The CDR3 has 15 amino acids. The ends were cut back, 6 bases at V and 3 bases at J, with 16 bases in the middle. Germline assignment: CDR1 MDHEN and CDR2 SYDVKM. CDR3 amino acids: CASSAQAGSTDTQYF. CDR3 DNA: TGTGCCAGCAGCGCCCAGGCGGGGAGTACAGATACGCAGTATTTT. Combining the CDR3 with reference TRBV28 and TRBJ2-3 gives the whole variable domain DVKVTQSSRYLVKRTGEKVFLECVQDMDHENMFWYRQDPGLGLRLIYFSYDVKMKEKGDIPEGYSVSREKKERFSLILESASTNQTSMYLCASSAQAGSTDTQYFGPGTRLTVL.

In DNA, the CDR3 is TGTGCCACCAGCAGAAGGGGCGCCGCCGGCACAGATACGCAGTATTTT. Its translation: CATSRRGAAGTDTQYF. V and J are TRBV15 and TRBJ2-3, with D perhaps TRBD1 (5 bases). The CDR3 is 16 residues long. Between the trimmed V and J ends, which lost 2 bases and 1 base, there was a span of 13 bases. Germline CDR1 LNHNV, CDR2 YYDKDF (reference sequence).

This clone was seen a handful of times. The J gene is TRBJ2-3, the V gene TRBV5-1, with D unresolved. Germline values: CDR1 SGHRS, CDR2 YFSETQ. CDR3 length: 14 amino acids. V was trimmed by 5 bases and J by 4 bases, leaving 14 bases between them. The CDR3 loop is CASRGLSRPDTQYF. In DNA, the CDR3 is TGCGCCAGCAGGGGCCTTTCGCGGCCAGATACGCAGTATTTT.

As DNA, the CDR3 is TGTGCCAGCAGCTTAGATGGGACCCCGATGGGGGATACGCAGTATTTT. Translated, it gives CASSLDGTPMGDTQYF. J is TRBJ2-3 and V is TRBV11-2, with D perhaps assigned TRBD1 or TRBD2 (5 bases each). The CDR3 runs 16 residues. Germline V gives CDR1 SGHAT, CDR2 FQNNGV. Trimming stripped 0 bases from V and 6 bases from J, with 16 bases between. Combining the CDR3 with reference TRBV11-2 and TRBJ2-3 gives the whole variable domain EAGVAQSPRYKIIEKRQSVAFWCNPISGHATLYWYQQILGQGPKLLIQFQNNGVVDDSQLPKDRFSAERLKGVDSTLKIQPAKLEDSAVYLCASSLDGTPMGDTQYFGPGTRLTVL.

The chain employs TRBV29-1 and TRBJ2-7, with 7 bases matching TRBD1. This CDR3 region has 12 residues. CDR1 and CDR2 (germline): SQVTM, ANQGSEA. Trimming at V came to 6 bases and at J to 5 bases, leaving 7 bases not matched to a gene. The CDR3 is CSVDTGVHEQYF. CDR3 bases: TGCAGCGTGGATACAGGGGTCCACGAGCAGTACTTC.